This TCR beta chain was obtained from a study of T cell repertoires in ileal Crohn's disease. Study-wide results and limits: Every patient over 26.8% clonality showed endoscopic recurrence. Sorted CD8 T cells held more high-frequency clones than CD4.

Each sample's TCRB immunosequencing used five hundred nanograms of biopsy DNA. Assay: immunoSEQ multiplex PCR; the TCRdb copy retains only in-frame clones and omits some. The sample includes over 13,000 clones, 80% of them seen just once. Patients were adults with ileal or ileocolonic Crohn's disease needing resection. For this clone: Its antigen remains unidentified.

V trimming: 4 bases; J trimming: 4 bases; junction bases outside the gene matches: 7. The V gene's germline CDR1 is SGHRS and CDR2 YFSETQ. CDR3 length: 14 amino acids. Material for sequencing was ileal tissue. V and J are TRBV5-1 and TRBJ2-5, with 7 nucleotides matching TRBD1. This TCR was recovered from an adult with Crohn's disease. CDR3 sequence: CASSQISGGETQYF. Written as DNA, the CDR3 is TGCGCCAGCAGCCAAATATCAGGGGGAGAGACCCAGTACTTC. Based on the CDR3 plus reference TRBV5-1 and TRBJ2-5, the full variable domain is KAGVTQTPRYLIKTRGQQVTLSCSPISGHRSVSWYQQTPGQGLQFLFEYFSETQRNKGNFPGRFSGRQFSNSRSEMNVSTLELGDSALYLCASSQISGGETQYFGPGTRLLVL.